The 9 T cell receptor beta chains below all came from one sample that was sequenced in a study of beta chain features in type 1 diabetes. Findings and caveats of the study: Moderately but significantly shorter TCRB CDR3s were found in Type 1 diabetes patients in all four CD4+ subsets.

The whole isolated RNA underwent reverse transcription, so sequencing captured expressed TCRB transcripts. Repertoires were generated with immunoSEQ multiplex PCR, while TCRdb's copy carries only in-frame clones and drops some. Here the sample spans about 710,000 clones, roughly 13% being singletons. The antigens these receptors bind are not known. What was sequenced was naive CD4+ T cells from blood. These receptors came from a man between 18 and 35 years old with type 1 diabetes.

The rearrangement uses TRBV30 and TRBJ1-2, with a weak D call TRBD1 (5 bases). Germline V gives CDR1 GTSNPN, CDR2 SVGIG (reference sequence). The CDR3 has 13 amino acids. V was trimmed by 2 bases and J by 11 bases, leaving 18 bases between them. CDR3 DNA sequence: TGTGCCTGGAGTCAGGGACCTCAACGTGGATACACCTTC. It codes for CAWSQGPQRGYTF.

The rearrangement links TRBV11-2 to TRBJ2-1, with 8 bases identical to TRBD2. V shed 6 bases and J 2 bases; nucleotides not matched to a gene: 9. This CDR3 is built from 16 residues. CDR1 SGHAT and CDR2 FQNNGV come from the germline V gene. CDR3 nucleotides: TGTGCCAGCAGTACCCTCTCCGGGGGGGCCTACAATGAGCAGTTCTTC. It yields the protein CASSTLSGGAYNEQFF.

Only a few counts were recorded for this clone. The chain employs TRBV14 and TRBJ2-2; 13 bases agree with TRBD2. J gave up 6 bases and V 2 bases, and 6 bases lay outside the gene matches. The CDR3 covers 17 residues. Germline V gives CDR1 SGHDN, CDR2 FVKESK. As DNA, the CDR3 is TGTGCCAGCAGCCAACAACTAGCGGGAGGGCCTTCCGGGGAGCTGTTTTTT. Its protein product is CASSQQLAGGPSGELFF.

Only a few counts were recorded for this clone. The CDR3: CASSFRRSGRDDEQFF. CDR3 nucleotides: TGTGCCAGCAGCTTCCGACGTTCCGGGAGGGACGATGAGCAGTTCTTC. This rearrangement joins TRBV5-4 to TRBJ2-1; TRBD2 matches at 8 bases. The germline V gene has CDR1 SGHNT and CDR2 YYREEE (reference sequence). Germline trimming cut 2 bases from V and 8 bases from J; bases unmatched to any gene: 12. This CDR3 has 16 amino acids.

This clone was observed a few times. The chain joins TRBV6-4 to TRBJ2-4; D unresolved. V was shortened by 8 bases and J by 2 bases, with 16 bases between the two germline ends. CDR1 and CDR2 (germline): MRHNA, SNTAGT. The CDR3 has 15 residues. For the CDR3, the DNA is TGTGCCAGCCCCTACGGGCCAGCATCCAAAAACATTCAGTACTTC. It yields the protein CASPYGPASKNIQYF.

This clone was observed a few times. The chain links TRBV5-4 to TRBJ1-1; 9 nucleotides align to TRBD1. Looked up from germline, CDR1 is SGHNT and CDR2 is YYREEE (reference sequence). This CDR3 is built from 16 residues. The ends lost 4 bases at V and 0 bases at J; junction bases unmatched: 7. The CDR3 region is CASSPGQGNMNTEAFF. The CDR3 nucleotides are TGTGCCAGCAGCCCGGGACAGGGAAACATGAACACTGAAGCTTTCTTT.

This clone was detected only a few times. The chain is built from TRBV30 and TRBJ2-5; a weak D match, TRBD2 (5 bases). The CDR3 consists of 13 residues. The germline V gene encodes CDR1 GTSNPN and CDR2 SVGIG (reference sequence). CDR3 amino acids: CAATSGSQETQYF. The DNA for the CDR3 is TGTGCGGCTACCTCGGGGTCCCAAGAGACCCAGTACTTC.

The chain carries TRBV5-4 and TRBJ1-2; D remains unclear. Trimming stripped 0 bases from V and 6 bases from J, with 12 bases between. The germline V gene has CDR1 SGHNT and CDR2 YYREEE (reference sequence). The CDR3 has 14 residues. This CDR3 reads CASSLDRRVDGYTF. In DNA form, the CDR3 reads TGTGCCAGCAGCTTGGACAGAAGGGTGGATGGCTACACCTTC.

The CDR3 nucleotides read TGCAGCGGAAGCCCGATTCTGAACACTGAAGCTTTCTTT. Its translation is CSGSPILNTEAFF. The genes are TRBV29-1 and TRBJ1-1; unclear D gene. The CDR3 totals 13 residues. Per the germline V gene, CDR1 is SQVTM and CDR2 is ANQGSEA. The V and J ends lost 7 bases and 0 bases respectively, with 12 bases between them.